Each of the 8 T cell receptor beta chains below was sequenced from the same sample in a study of blood T cell repertoires in COVID-19. The protocol was immunoSEQ multiplex PCR, while the TCRdb copy is restricted to in-frame clones and leaves out a portion. The table lists roughly 100,000 clones, 70% to 80% of them singletons, with around 0.92% in the top ten. The source material was peripheral blood. All receptors derive from a human donor with acute or convalescent COVID-19. The donor label of this sample is uncertain.

In this sample, this clone turned up many times. The chain combines TRBV4-1 with TRBJ2-1; TRBD2 aligns across 9 bases. CDR3 length: 17 residues. Germline CDR1 and CDR2: MGHRA and YSYEKL. Unmatched junction bases numbered 14, after V lost 2 bases and J lost 9 bases. The CDR3 sequence: CASSQIDMGLAGGEQFF. CDR3 bases: TGCGCCAGCAGCCAAATAGATATGGGACTAGCAGGGGGTGAGCAGTTCTTC.

The genes are TRBV18 and TRBJ1-6, with 7 bases that match TRBD1. The V segment lost 8 bases and the J segment 7 bases; nucleotides outside the gene matches: 8. Germline V CDR1 and CDR2: KGHSH, LQKENI. The CDR3 has 14 amino acids. This CDR3 reads CASQTGQTNSPLHF. CDR3 in DNA: TGTGCCAGCCAAACGGGACAGACGAATTCACCCCTCCACTTT. Based on the CDR3 plus reference TRBV18 and TRBJ1-6, the full variable domain is NAGVMQNPRHLVRRRGQEARLRCSPMKGHSHVYWYRQLPEEGLKFMVYLQKENIIDESGMPKERFSAEFPKEGPSILRIQQVVRGDSAAYFCASQTGQTNSPLHFGNGTRLTVT.

CDR3 DNA: TGTGCCAGCAGTGCACAGGAGAACACTGAAGCTTTCTTT. Translating gives CASSAQENTEAFF. The V and J genes are TRBV6-6 and TRBJ1-1, with a weak D call TRBD1 (5 bases). This CDR3 spans 13 amino acids. V was pared by 5 bases and J by 1 base, with 8 bases between. CDR1 is MNHNY, CDR2 SVGAGI, per germline (reference sequence).

The chain has TRBV5-1 and TRBJ1-5; tentative D call: TRBD1 (5 bases). Germline loops: CDR1 SGHRS, CDR2 YFSETQ. Trimming stripped 0 bases from V and 1 base from J, with 8 bases between. The CDR3 consists of 15 residues. The chain's CDR3 is CASSLVPGSNQPQHF. The CDR3 nucleotides read TGCGCCAGCAGCTTGGTTCCAGGGAGCAATCAGCCCCAGCATTTT.

This clone occurred a few times. The chain couples TRBV9 to TRBJ2-1, with 7 bases that match TRBD2. This CDR3 has 15 amino acids. Germline V CDR1 and CDR2: SGDLS, YYNGEE. Trimming removed 1 base from V and 8 bases from J; junction bases left unmatched: 9. CDR3: CASSVRGGGSDEQFF. In DNA form, the CDR3 reads TGTGCCAGCAGCGTACGGGGCGGGGGTTCGGATGAGCAGTTCTTC.

This clone showed up just a few times. The rearrangement uses TRBV27 and TRBJ1-2; D is uncertain. CDR3 length: 15 amino acids. Between the trimmed V and J ends, which lost 5 bases and 5 bases, there was a span of 18 bases. The germline gives CDR1 MNHEY, CDR2 SMNVEV (reference sequence). DNA for the CDR3: TGTGCCAGCAGTGGGGTCGCACGGACGGGATATGGCTACACCTTC. Translating it yields CASSGVARTGYGYTF.

In this sample, this clone turned up many times. This sequence joins TRBV11-2 and TRBJ2-3, with 8 bases that match TRBD2. The trim removed 4 bases at V and 4 bases at J, leaving 7 bases unmatched. The CDR3 totals 15 residues. CDR1 SGHAT and CDR2 FQNNGV come from the germline V gene. CDR3: CASSSNNGGADTQYF. In DNA form, the CDR3 reads TGTGCCAGCAGCTCAAACAACGGGGGGGCAGATACGCAGTATTTT.

This clone was seen repeatedly, ten times or more. This chain's CDR3 is CASSLLGQVDGYTF. CDR3 in DNA: TGTGCCAGCAGTTTATTGGGACAGGTGGATGGCTACACCTTC. The chain links TRBV28 to TRBJ1-2; TRBD1 agrees at 8 bases. The CDR3 loop spans 14 amino acids. CDR1 is MDHEN, CDR2 SYDVKM, per germline. V dropped 1 base and J dropped 6; count of bases not matched to a gene: 4.